The 5 T cell receptor beta chains given below trace back to one sample, sequenced in a study of blood T cell repertoires in COVID-19. Method: immunoSEQ multiplex PCR; TCRdb's copy keeps in-frame clones and lacks some. The sample lists more than 250,000 clones, around 86% occurring once. The sequenced material came from PBMCs or T cells enriched from blood (not recorded which). The receptors were sampled from a woman aged 18 to 35 who had recovered from COVID-19.

This clone was seen a single time. J is TRBJ1-2 and V is TRBV28; 7 nucleotides agree with TRBD1. Looked up from germline, CDR1 is MDHEN and CDR2 is SYDVKM. V was clipped by 8 bases and J by 4 bases; unmatched bases: 13. The CDR3 covers 15 residues. The CDR3 DNA reads as TGTGCCAGCTCGAGTGGGGACAGCTTATTCTATGGCTACACCTTC. Protein product: CASSSGDSLFYGYTF.

This clone turned up a few times. The V call is TRBV5-1, the J call TRBJ1-2; 7 nucleotides match TRBD1. After removal of 4 bases from V and 4 bases from J, the junction contained 7 bases not matched to a gene. The CDR3 is 14 amino acids. The germline V gene encodes CDR1 SGHRS and CDR2 YFSETQ. The CDR3: CASSLLTGSYGYTF. The CDR3 nucleotides read TGCGCCAGCAGCCTGCTGACAGGGAGCTATGGCTACACCTTC.

The gene calls are TRBV10-2 and TRBJ2-7; unclear D gene. The CDR3 runs 12 residues. Trimming pared 4 bases from V and 2 bases from J, leaving 6 bases between. Germline CDR1 WSHSY, CDR2 SAAADI. The DNA for the CDR3 is TGCGCCAGCAGTGGGCAGGCCTACGAGCAGTACTTC. Its protein product is CASSGQAYEQYF.

The chain couples TRBV27 to TRBJ1-2; 8 nucleotides line up with TRBD1. Germline V gene lookup returns CDR1 MNHEY and CDR2 SMNVEV (reference sequence). The CDR3 is 15 residues long. Trimming took 6 bases from V and 7 from J; bases not matched to a gene: 13. The DNA of the CDR3 is TGTGCCAGCAGGAGTGGGTCACAGGGGGTAGGTGGCTACACCTTC. This codes for CASRSGSQGVGGYTF.

The V call is TRBV6-1, the J call TRBJ1-2; no reliable D call. Trimming removed 2 bases from V and 7 bases from J, with 14 bases in between. The CDR3 is made up of 14 amino acids. CDR1 and CDR2 (germline): MNHNS, SASEGT. This chain's CDR3 is CASSELGRTAGYTF. CDR3 nucleotide sequence: TGTGCCAGCAGTGAATTGGGCCGCACGGCTGGCTACACCTTC.